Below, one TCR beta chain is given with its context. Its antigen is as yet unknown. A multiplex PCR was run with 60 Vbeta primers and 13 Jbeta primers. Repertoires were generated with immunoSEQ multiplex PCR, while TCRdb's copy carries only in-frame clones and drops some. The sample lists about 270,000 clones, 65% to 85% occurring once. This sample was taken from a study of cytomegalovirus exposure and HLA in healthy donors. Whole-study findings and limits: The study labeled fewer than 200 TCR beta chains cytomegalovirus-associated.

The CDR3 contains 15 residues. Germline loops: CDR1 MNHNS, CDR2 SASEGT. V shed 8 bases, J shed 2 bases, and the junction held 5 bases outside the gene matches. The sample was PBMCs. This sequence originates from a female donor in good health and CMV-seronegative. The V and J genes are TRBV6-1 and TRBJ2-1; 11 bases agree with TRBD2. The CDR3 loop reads CASPLAGGTYNEQFF. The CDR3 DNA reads TGTGCCAGCCCGCTAGCGGGAGGCACCTACAATGAGCAGTTCTTC.